These T cell receptor beta chains were read from a single sample in a study of T cell responses to AZD1222 COVID-19 vaccine. Generated by immunoSEQ multiplex PCR, the TCRdb table keeps only in-frame clones and is missing some. The top ten hold roughly 6% of the sample, which has some 140,000 clones, over 85% seen once. The material was peripheral blood, obtained on day 0 of AZD1222 vaccination. The receptor source for this set is an adult in good health. Both conserved end residues are part of each CDR3. Each record gives: J gene, V gene, CDR3 length, clone size, D gene, CDR3 protein, CDR3 DNA. A D gene is named only where the DNA matches it firmly. Clone size is not always given. Where it is, it says once, few, many or a class for expanded clones.

>TRBJ1-1|TRBV4-1|13|NA|NA
CASSVRGATEAFF
TGCGCCAGCAGCGTCCGGGGGGCGACTGAAGCTTTCTTT
>TRBJ1-5|TRBV6-5|14|NA|NA
CATRSLSRAQPQHF
TGTGCCACACGGAGTCTCTCTCGGGCACAGCCCCAGCATTTT
>TRBJ2-1|TRBV6-5|14|NA|NA
CASSNFRGDNEQFF
TGTGCCAGCAGCAACTTCAGGGGAGACAATGAGCAGTTCTTC
>TRBJ1-2|TRBV11-2|16|NA|NA
CASSSLFAPFNYGYTF
TGTGCCAGCAGCTCTCTCTTTGCACCCTTTAACTATGGCTACACCTTC
>TRBJ1-6|TRBV3-1/TRBV3-2|17|once|TRBD1
CASSHRRGLPHNSPLHF
TGTGCCAGCAGCCACCGCAGGGGGCTCCCTCATAATTCACCCCTCCACTTT
>TRBJ2-1|TRBV9|13|NA|TRBD1
CASSVAGQGEQFF
TGTGCCAGCAGCGTAGCCGGACAGGGAGAGCAGTTCTTC
>TRBJ2-3|TRBV9|17|once|TRBD2
CASSVAVRGGSTDTQYF
TGTGCCAGCAGCGTAGCAGTCCGGGGGGGAAGCACAGATACGCAGTATTTT
>TRBJ1-4|TRBV7-2|14|NA|NA
CASSEYATNEKLFF
TGTGCCAGCAGTGAATATGCAACTAATGAAAAACTGTTTTTT
>TRBJ2-1|TRBV5-1|15|NA|TRBD2
CASSLLAGGGNEQFF
TGCGCCAGCAGCTTACTAGCGGGAGGCGGCAATGAGCAGTTCTTC
>TRBJ1-6|TRBV27|18|NA|NA
CASSPLEGGSSYNSPLHF
TGTGCCAGCAGTCCTCTCGAGGGGGGGAGCTCCTATAATTCACCCCTCCACTTT
>TRBJ1-2|TRBV15|13|NA|NA
CATSLTDHYGYTF
TGTGCCACCAGCCTTACAGATCACTATGGCTACACCTTC
>TRBJ1-2|TRBV6-5|11|NA|NA
CASSPDYGYTF
TGTGCCAGCAGTCCCGACTATGGCTACACCTTC
>TRBJ1-5|TRBV28|12|NA|NA
CASSLYAQPQHF
TGTGCCAGCAGTTTATATGCTCAGCCCCAGCATTTT
>TRBJ2-6|TRBV21-1|17|NA|NA
CASSKTTEGSGANVLTF
TGTGCCAGCAGCAAAACCACAGAAGGCTCTGGGGCCAACGTCCTGACTTTC
>TRBJ2-7|TRBV7-2|16|NA|TRBD2
CASSLDSSGTLYEQYF
TGTGCCAGCAGCTTAGACTCTAGCGGGACCCTCTACGAGCAGTACTTC
>TRBJ2-4|TRBV2|15|few|NA
CASSEEAIPKNIQYF
TGTGCCAGCAGTGAAGAGGCAATACCCAAAAACATTCAGTACTTC
>TRBJ1-3|TRBV2|16|NA|TRBD1
CASSDPRTGGGNTIYF
TGTGCCAGCAGTGATCCCCGGACAGGTGGTGGAAACACCATATATTTT
>TRBJ2-3|TRBV3-1/TRBV3-2|14|NA|NA
CASSQGTSTDTQYF
TGTGCCAGCAGCCAGGGGACCTCCACAGATACGCAGTATTTT
>TRBJ2-6|TRBV19|17|NA|NA
CASSIEPLISGANVLTF
TGTGCCAGTAGTATAGAGCCCCTTATCTCTGGGGCCAACGTCCTGACTTTC
>TRBJ2-1|TRBV27|17|NA|TRBD1
CASSLSGDRLGDNEQFF
TGTGCCAGCAGTTTATCAGGGGACAGGTTAGGGGACAATGAGCAGTTCTTC
>TRBJ1-5|TRBV2|15|NA|NA
CASSVRISSNQPQHF
TGTGCCAGCAGTGTGAGGATTAGCAGCAATCAGCCCCAGCATTTT
>TRBJ2-3|TRBV6-4|14|NA|NA
CARIVRREADTQYF
TGTGCCCGAATAGTGAGGCGGGAAGCAGATACGCAGTATTTT
>TRBJ2-5|TRBV7-8|17|once|TRBD2
CASSLLGTIDSRETQYF
TGTGCCAGCAGTCTACTGGGGACTATCGATAGCCGAGAGACCCAGTACTTC
>TRBJ2-7|TRBV4-2|13|NA|NA
CASSQAVGYEQYF
TGTGCCAGCAGCCAAGCGGTAGGTTACGAGCAGTACTTC
>TRBJ2-7|TRBV11-3|16|few|TRBD1
CASSPRGQGASYEQYF
TGTGCCAGCAGCCCGAGGGGACAGGGGGCTTCGTACGAGCAGTACTTC
>TRBJ2-7|TRBV13|14|NA|NA
CASSLKLAPYEQYF
TGTGCCAGCAGCCTCAAACTGGCCCCCTACGAGCAGTACTTC
>TRBJ2-1|TRBV7-9|15|NA|TRBD2
CASSSTSGSYNEQFF
TGTGCCAGCAGCTCTACTAGCGGATCCTACAATGAGCAGTTCTTC
>TRBJ2-5|TRBV7-7|15|NA|TRBD2
CASSYRLAGQETQYF
TGTGCCAGCAGCTACCGACTAGCGGGACAAGAGACCCAGTACTTC
>TRBJ2-7|TRBV6-2/TRBV6-3|12|once|NA
CASSLGFYEQYF
TGTGCCAGCAGTTTAGGGTTCTACGAGCAGTACTTC
>TRBJ2-7|TRBV5-5|15|NA|NA
CASSLKGLPSYEQYF
TGTGCCAGCAGCTTGAAGGGGCTACCTTCGTACGAGCAGTACTTC
>TRBJ1-1|TRBV5-1|13|NA|NA
CASSLAGGAEAFF
TGCGCCAGCAGCTTGGCCGGGGGGGCTGAAGCTTTCTTT
>TRBJ1-3|TRBV4-1|13|NA|NA
CASSQEPGNTIYF
TGCGCCAGCAGCCAAGAGCCTGGAAACACCATATATTTT
>TRBJ2-1|TRBV2|14|NA|TRBD2
CASMGTSGSFEQFF
TGTGCCAGCATGGGGACTAGCGGGAGCTTTGAGCAGTTCTTC
>TRBJ1-5|TRBV7-2|16|NA|NA
CASSLGGKHSNQPQHF
TGTGCCAGCAGCTTAGGCGGGAAACATAGCAATCAGCCCCAGCATTTT
>TRBJ2-1|TRBV5-4|16|NA|NA
CASSDGGLSSYNEQFF
TGTGCCAGCAGCGACGGGGGACTTAGCTCCTACAATGAGCAGTTCTTC
>TRBJ2-7|TRBV6-2/TRBV6-3|14|NA|TRBD2
CASSSTGLVVEQYF
TGTGCCAGCAGCTCGACCGGACTAGTCGTCGAGCAGTACTTC
>TRBJ2-7|TRBV14|12|few|TRBD1
CASSRTGVEQYF
TGTGCCAGCAGCCGAACAGGGGTCGAGCAGTACTTC
>TRBJ1-5|TRBV7-2|15|NA|TRBD1
CASSGGQGFNQPQHF
TGTGCCAGCAGCGGGGGACAGGGGTTTAATCAGCCCCAGCATTTT
>TRBJ1-1|TRBV5-4|18|NA|NA
CASSLFFGGDLMNTEAFF
TGTGCCAGCAGCTTGTTTTTTGGGGGGGACCTGATGAACACTGAAGCTTTCTTT
>TRBJ1-1|TRBV4-2|13|NA|NA
CASSQERTFEAFF
TGTGCCAGCAGCCAAGAGCGGACCTTTGAAGCTTTCTTT
>TRBJ1-5|TRBV18|15|NA|NA
CASSAEGSGNQPQHF
TGTGCCAGCTCCGCGGAGGGCTCGGGCAATCAGCCCCAGCATTTT
>TRBJ1-1|TRBV6-5|12|once|NA
CASSHPDGEAFF
TGTGCCAGCAGCCACCCGGACGGTGAAGCTTTCTTT
>TRBJ2-2|TRBV29-1|15|few|TRBD2
CSVDGLAERGGELFF
TGCAGCGTCGATGGACTAGCGGAGAGGGGCGGGGAGCTGTTTTTT
>TRBJ1-5|TRBV6-2/TRBV6-3|15|NA|NA
CASSYKGHSNQPQHF
TGTGCCAGCAGTTACAAAGGGCATAGCAATCAGCCCCAGCATTTT
>TRBJ2-6|TRBV4-3|17|NA|TRBD1
CASSQRSTGAEANVLTF
TGCGCCAGCAGCCAAAGATCGACAGGGGCCGAGGCCAACGTCCTGACTTTC
>TRBJ2-7|TRBV18|15|NA|NA
CASSPSDLRGSGQYF
TGTGCCAGCTCACCATCAGACCTCCGTGGCTCTGGGCAGTACTTC
>TRBJ2-7|TRBV12-3/TRBV12-4|12|NA|NA
CASSQRAYEQYF
TGTGCCAGCTCACAGCGGGCCTACGAGCAGTACTTC
>TRBJ2-3|TRBV2|14|NA|TRBD2
CASTASGHTDTQYF
TGTGCCAGCACTGCTAGCGGGCACACAGATACGCAGTATTTT
>TRBJ2-7|TRBV5-4|17|NA|TRBD1
CASSRGGRDSSSYEQYF
TGTGCCAGCAGCAGGGGCGGCCGGGACAGTAGCTCCTACGAGCAGTACTTC
>TRBJ2-2|TRBV19|20|once|TRBD2
CASSIDSAGTSGRITGELFF
TGTGCCAGTAGTATAGATTCCGCTGGGACTAGCGGGAGGATCACCGGGGAGCTGTTTTTT
>TRBJ2-5|TRBV9|15|NA|NA
CASSVAGSRQETQYF
TGTGCCAGCAGTGTGGCAGGGAGTCGCCAAGAGACCCAGTACTTC
>TRBJ1-2|TRBV7-2|16|NA|NA
CASSPALRAQVTGYTF
TGTGCCAGCAGCCCCGCCTTACGGGCTCAAGTTACTGGCTACACCTTC
>TRBJ1-1|TRBV24-1|12|NA|NA
CATSRDGAEAFF
TGTGCCACCAGTAGAGACGGGGCTGAAGCTTTCTTT
>TRBJ1-6|TRBV5-1|16|NA|NA
CASSVTKLSYNSPLHF
TGCGCCAGCAGCGTGACAAAATTGTCCTATAATTCACCCCTCCACTTT
>TRBJ2-5|TRBV7-2|12|NA|NA
CASSPRHETQYF
TGTGCCAGCAGCCCCAGACATGAGACCCAGTACTTC
>TRBJ2-2|TRBV5-5|14|NA|NA
CASSLESGVGELFF
TGTGCCAGCAGCTTGGAGTCGGGTGTCGGGGAGCTGTTTTTT
>TRBJ2-1|TRBV7-7|15|NA|TRBD1
CASSLDPTGNNEQFF
TGTGCTAGCAGCTTAGATCCGACAGGGAACAATGAGCAGTTCTTC
>TRBJ1-5|TRBV7-6|13|NA|TRBD1
CASSRGQGLPQHF
TGTGCCAGCAGCCGAGGACAGGGGCTGCCCCAGCATTTT
>TRBJ1-6|TRBV9|15|NA|NA
CASSGQQGLNSPLHF
TGTGCCAGCAGCGGACAGCAGGGGCTGAATTCACCCCTCCACTTT
>TRBJ1-2|TRBV7-9|15|NA|NA
CASSSAGGRNYGYTF
TGTGCCAGCAGCTCCGCCGGGGGACGGAACTATGGCTACACCTTC